The rows below give T cell receptor beta chains drawn from one sample of a study of T-cell reconstitution after alpha-beta-depleted transplantation in children. TCRdb reprocessed the PCR reads with MiXCR, giving one entry per CDR3 protein. Of some 6,900 distinct CDR3 sequences listed, under 7% are singletons. Sequenced material: PBMCs, mostly from graft donor cells, taken 180 days after TCRalphabeta/CD19-depleted stem cell transplant. These receptors all stem from a child younger than two who had a stem cell transplant for acute myeloid leukemia, so the T cells may come from the graft donor. The conserved cysteine and the conserved F or W are not part of the CDR3 here. The order of the fields is V gene, J gene, CDR3 protein.

TRBV7-2	TRBJ2-7	ASSLGVEQY
TRBV20-1	TRBJ2-7	SATGGLAGREQYEQY
TRBV10-2	TRBJ2-7	ASKLAGGPTEQY
TRBV15	TRBJ2-6	ATSRDLKSPGANVLT
TRBV7-9	TRBJ2-7	ASSLVRRASYEQY
TRBV3-1	TRBJ2-1	ASCGEGSGRIGEQF
TRBV7-2	TRBJ2-7	ASSLVARDHEQY
TRBV16	TRBJ2-1	ASSQSSSGNEQF
TRBV28	TRBJ2-7	ASLEGGSHEQY
TRBV4-3	TRBJ1-5	ASSQEHYQPQH
TRBV24-1	TRBJ2-5	ATSDPGTAQETQY
TRBV28	TRBJ1-3	ASRISRGLSGNTIY
TRBV30	TRBJ1-1	AWRRAGATEAF
TRBV12-3/TRBV12-4	TRBJ2-3	ASSTTSHSDTQY
TRBV28	TRBJ1-2	ASSPRDIHGYT
TRBV5-1	TRBJ2-1	ASSMPSDNEQF
TRBV24-1	TRBJ1-5	ATSQGPLRNQPQH
TRBV18	TRBJ2-3	ASSPPAEGLWGTDTQY
TRBV21-1	TRBJ2-6	ASSNRSGANVLT
TRBV7-2	TRBJ1-5	ASSFRQGDQPQH
TRBV18	TRBJ2-1	ASSPGNEQF
TRBV4-1	TRBJ2-4	ASSPVRGSNIQY
TRBV28	TRBJ2-7	ASQGRVEQY
TRBV2	TRBJ1-5	ASREGQALNQPQH
TRBV9	TRBJ1-1	ASSVSGTGNTEAF
TRBV1	TRBJ2-1	TSSERASYNEQF
TRBV28	TRBJ2-3	ASSSGFIGKGTDTQY
TRBV19	TRBJ2-5	ASSIARLAGDETQY
TRBV6-5	TRBJ2-1	ASSRQGYEQF
TRBV28	TRBJ2-7	ASSLSLDRDDYEQY
TRBV14	TRBJ1-2	ASSQAGVGYT
TRBV5-1	TRBJ2-7	ASSLERTSGSTEQY